Described below is a single T cell receptor (beta chain) sequence and its context. These data are taken from a study of blood T cell repertoires in COVID-19. V lost 0 bases and J lost 8, with 13 bases in between. The CDR3 contains 15 residues. Germline assignment: CDR1 LNHNV and CDR2 YYDKDF (reference sequence). Clones were read by immunoSEQ multiplex PCR, and TCRdb kept only the in-frame ones, dropping some. The table includes roughly 100,000 clones, 90% to 95% detected once. Sequencing used peripheral blood. This receptor was obtained from a human donor in a cohort sampled during active COVID-19. This chain uses TRBV15 with TRBJ1-4; D gene ambiguous. Written as DNA, the CDR3 is TGTGCCACCAGCAGAGAGAGGGTGACGGGCGAAAAACTGTTTTTT. Translated: CATSRERVTGEKLFF.